The rows below give T cell receptor beta chains drawn from one sample of a study of T cell repertoires in cytomegalovirus infection. MiXCR, applied by TCRdb to the reads, yields one record per CDR3 protein. The sample gives approximately 500,000 distinct CDR3 sequences, around 11% of which show up once; roughly 10% is in the top ten. Sample: PBMCs. The receptors here all came from a human donor in good health (CMV status not recorded). Some clones in this sample may be carry-over from other donors' samples. The CDR3 runs from the conserved cysteine through the conserved F or W. The D gene is left open where the match is weak. The size field is filled for only some rows; it gives once, few, many or a size class.

. | . | TRBJ1-6 | TRBV28 | CASSLARYNSPLHF | TGTGCCAGCAGTCTAGCACGGTATAATTCACCCCTCCACTTT
many | TRBD1 | TRBJ1-2 | TRBV9 | CASSNRGKDYGYTF | TGTGCCAGCAGCAACAGGGGAAAGGACTATGGCTACACCTTC
many | . | TRBJ1-2 | TRBV25-1 | CASSEYEGHYGYTF | TGTGCCAGCAGTGAATATGAAGGGCACTATGGCTACACCTTC
many | TRBD1 | TRBJ2-1 | TRBV19 | CASSISRGLDEQFF | TGTGCCAGTAGTATCTCCAGGGGGTTGGATGAGCAGTTCTTC
. | TRBD2 | TRBJ2-1 | TRBV10-2 | CASSNPSGGAYNEQFF | TGCGCCAGCAGTAACCCTAGCGGGGGGGCTTACAATGAGCAGTTCTTC
. | TRBD2 | TRBJ2-3 | TRBV29-1 | CSGAGLAGPTDTQYF | TGCAGCGGAGCGGGACTAGCGGGACCCACAGATACGCAGTATTTT
many | . | TRBJ1-1 | TRBV6-5 | CASSYGGNTEAFF | TGTGCCAGCAGTTACGGGGGCAACACTGAAGCTTTCTTT
many | . | TRBJ2-1 | TRBV4-2 | CASSPLVLPSSYNEQFF | TGTGCCAGCAGCCCACTCGTACTCCCGAGCTCCTACAATGAGCAGTTCTTC
many | . | TRBJ2-3 | TRBV7-2 | CASSLASGLADTQYF | TGTGCCAGCAGCTTAGCATCTGGGCTCGCGGATACGCAGTATTTT
many | . | TRBJ2-7 | TRBV5-1 | CASSFTGTEIYEQYF | TGCGCCAGCAGCTTTACCGGGACGGAGATTTACGAGCAGTACTTC
. | TRBD1 | TRBJ2-7 | TRBV27 | CASSSPGQGIPLRQYF | TGTGCCAGCAGTTCCCCCGGACAGGGGATCCCTCTAAGGCAGTACTTC
many | . | TRBJ1-5 | TRBV12-3/TRBV12-4 | CASSPDSLKPQHF | TGTGCCAGCAGTCCCGACAGCCTTAAGCCCCAGCATTTT
. | . | TRBJ2-5 | TRBV6-2/TRBV6-3 | CASSYSWGGGETQYF | TGTGCCAGCAGTTACTCGTGGGGGGGCGGGGAGACCCAGTACTTC
many | TRBD1 | TRBJ1-2 | TRBV5-5 | CASSQSPGQGSRGYTF | TGTGCCAGCAGCCAATCTCCGGGACAGGGAAGTCGTGGCTACACCTTC
many | TRBD1 | TRBJ1-1 | TRBV10-2 | CASRPGTGVYTEAFF | TGCGCCAGTCGTCCGGGGACAGGGGTGTACACTGAAGCTTTCTTT
. | . | TRBJ1-1 | TRBV4-1 | CASSQDQGGYTVAFF | TGCGCCAGCAGCCAAGATCAGGGAGGTTACACTGTAGCTTTCTTT
. | . | TRBJ1-1 | TRBV29-1 | CSGRAGMNTEAFF | TGCAGCGGGAGGGCAGGGATGAACACTGAAGCTTTCTTT
. | . | TRBJ2-4 | TRBV20-1 | CSAPAGAKNIQYF | TGCAGTGCCCCCGCGGGAGCCAAAAACATTCAGTACTTC
many | . | TRBJ2-1 | TRBV28 | CATSSSSNEQFF | TGTGCCACCTCATCATCGTCGAATGAGCAGTTCTTC
many | . | TRBJ1-2 | TRBV20-1 | CSARGNGYTF | TGCAGTGCTAGAGGGAATGGCTACACCTTC
. | . | TRBJ1-2 | TRBV24-1 | CATSDPDGNYGYTF | TGTGCCACCAGCGACCCTGACGGGAACTATGGCTACACCTTC
many | . | TRBJ2-3 | TRBV7-8 | CASSSGRGSDTQYF | TGTGCCAGCAGCTCCGGTCGGGGGTCAGATACGCAGTATTTT
many | TRBD2 | TRBJ2-3 | TRBV7-2 | CASSLVLGGRMDTQYF | TGTGCCAGCAGCTTAGTTCTTGGCGGGAGAATGGATACGCAGTATTTT
. | . | TRBJ2-2 | TRBV6-5 | CASSPGQGWRTGELFF | TGTGCCAGCAGCCCAGGGCAGGGATGGCGCACCGGGGAGCTGTTTTTT
many | . | TRBJ1-1 | TRBV4-1 | CASSPEGGSTEAFF | TGCGCCAGCAGCCCAGAGGGAGGGAGCACTGAAGCTTTCTTT
many | TRBD1 | TRBJ2-7 | TRBV28 | CASSKTGTGSYEQYF | TGTGCCAGCAGCAAAACCGGGACAGGGTCATACGAGCAGTACTTC
. | TRBD2 | TRBJ2-5 | TRBV20-1 | CSARGQTSGVTQYF | TGCAGTGCTAGAGGGCAGACTAGCGGAGTTACCCAGTACTTC
many | TRBD1 | TRBJ2-1 | TRBV6-1 | CASTPQGELNEQFF | TGTGCCAGCACTCCACAGGGGGAATTGAATGAGCAGTTCTTC
. | . | TRBJ2-7 | TRBV27 | CASSSSDMDEQYF | TGTGCCAGCAGTTCCTCGGACATGGACGAGCAGTACTTC
. | TRBD1 | TRBJ2-6 | TRBV28 | CASSWIRDRYFGANVLTF | TGTGCCAGCAGCTGGATCCGGGACAGGTACTTTGGGGCCAACGTCCTGACTTTC
few | TRBD2 | TRBJ2-1 | TRBV5-1 | CASSSAYAGLADNEQFF | TGCGCCAGCAGCAGTGCATATGCGGGACTAGCGGACAATGAGCAGTTCTTC
. | TRBD1 | TRBJ1-2 | TRBV20-1 | CSARFGQGSGYTF | TGCAGTGCTAGATTTGGACAGGGATCTGGCTACACCTTC
few | TRBD2 | TRBJ2-3 | TRBV6-2/TRBV6-3 | CASSYSFPRSGAPKRDTQYF | TGTGCCAGCAGTTACTCTTTCCCCCGTAGCGGGGCCCCGAAGCGAGATACGCAGTATTTT
many | . | TRBJ1-4 | TRBV5-4 | CASRQGEKLFF | TGTGCCAGCAGACAGGGTGAAAAACTGTTTTTT